This passage covers 25 T cell receptor beta chains from one sample sequenced in a study of blood T cell repertoires in COVID-19. Only in-frame clones appear in the TCRdb table, and some are missing; sequencing was by immunoSEQ multiplex PCR. Found here are roughly 62,000 clones, about 77% of them singletons; the top ten hold 25%. Sequenced: peripheral blood. The receptor source for this set is a human donor in a cohort sampled during active COVID-19.

V gene TRBV12-1 combines with J gene TRBJ2-1; whether TRBD2, the table's D call, matches the DNA was not checked. TRBV12-1 is a listed pseudogene. The CDR3 runs 20 residues. The CDR3 loop reads CASSFSTDWASGGAVNEQFF. The DNA of the CDR3 is TGTGCCAGCAGCTTTTCTACCGACTGGGCTAGCGGGGGGGCAGTCAATGAGCAGTTCTTC.

The chain employs TRBV2 and TRBJ2-1; 10 bases are shared with TRBD1. Germline trimming cut 7 bases from V and 7 bases from J; bases unmatched to any gene: 13. Germline CDR1 and CDR2: SNHLY and FYNNEI. The length of the CDR3 is 16 residues. CDR3 region: CASNAGTGVKGNEQFF. The DNA of the CDR3 is TGTGCCAGCAATGCCGGGACAGGGGTTAAAGGAAATGAGCAGTTCTTC.

The V call is TRBV7-6, the J call TRBJ2-2; 7 bases agree with TRBD1. The V gene end was trimmed by 5 bases and the J gene end by 4 bases; junction bases not matched to a gene: 7. CDR3 length equals 15 residues. Germline assignment: CDR1 SGHVS and CDR2 FNYEAQ. The DNA for the CDR3 is TGTGCCAGCAGCCCCCGACAGGGTGCCACCGGGGAGCTGTTTTTT. Encoded protein: CASSPRQGATGELFF.

This clone was picked up one time. The chain employs TRBV2 and TRBJ1-1; TRBD1 matches at 7 bases. The CDR3 length is 14 residues. V was clipped by 5 bases and J by 5 bases; unmatched bases: 8. Germline-derived CDR1 and CDR2 are SNHLY and FYNNEI. CDR3 nucleotides: TGTGCCAGCAGTACGACAGGGAGTGTGACTGAAGCTTTCTTT. It yields the protein CASSTTGSVTEAFF. Drawing the rest from reference TRBV2 and TRBJ1-1, the complete variable domain is EPEVTQTPSHQVTQMGQEVILRCVPISNHLYFYWYRQILGQKVEFLVSFYNNEISEKSEIFDDQFSVERPDGSNFTLKIRSTKLEDSAMYFCASSTTGSVTEAFFGQGTRLTVV.

The V and J genes are TRBV7-2 and TRBJ1-2; tentatively, D is TRBD1 (5 bases). CDR1 and CDR2 from the germline V gene are SGHTA and FQGNSA. The V end was cut by 5 bases, the J end by 7 bases, with 14 bases between. The CDR3 is made up of 13 amino acids. CDR3: CASSIGHLFGYTF. The CDR3 DNA sequence: TGTGCCAGCAGCATCGGACATCTCTTTGGCTACACCTTC.

This clone was seen more than once but under ten times. The chain is built from TRBV3-1 (or the pseudogene TRBV3-2) and TRBJ2-7; D is perhaps TRBD1 (6 bases). Trimming shortened V by 4 bases and J by 6 bases, and 22 bases separated the two germline ends. This CDR3 has 16 residues. Germline V gene sequence: CDR1 LGHDT, CDR2 YNNKEL (reference sequence). This CDR3 is CASSPRQAHPQPEQYF. CDR3 coding DNA: TGTGCCAGCAGCCCGAGACAGGCTCATCCACAGCCCGAGCAGTACTTC.

The CDR3 nucleotides read TGTGCCAGCAGTTTATTTGGCCTTACAGGGAGGGAGCCCCAGCATTTT. Protein product: CASSLFGLTGREPQHF. This rearrangement joins TRBV27 to TRBJ1-5; D is possibly TRBD1 (6 bases). Looked up from germline, CDR1 is MNHEY and CDR2 is SMNVEV (reference sequence). The CDR3 has 16 amino acids. Trimming shortened V by 1 base and J by 8 bases, and 18 bases separated the two germline ends.

The gene calls are TRBV9 and TRBJ2-3, with TRBD2 identical over 7 bases. J lost 6 bases, V lost 4 bases, and 11 bases had no gene match. This CDR3 has 15 residues. Germline CDR1 reads SGDLS; CDR2 reads YYNGEE. The chain's CDR3 is CASSKSGTFGDTQYF. CDR3 sequence (DNA): TGTGCCAGCAGCAAGAGCGGGACTTTCGGGGATACGCAGTATTTT.

The chain is built from TRBV18 and TRBJ2-7; 14 bases line up with TRBD2. This CDR3 is built from 15 residues. J lost 5 bases, V lost 3 bases, and 3 bases had no gene match. From germline, CDR1 is KGHSH and CDR2 LQKENI. The CDR3 region is CASSPTSGREHEQYF. DNA of the CDR3: TGTGCCAGCTCACCGACTAGCGGGAGGGAGCACGAGCAGTACTTC.

The V call is TRBV27, the J call TRBJ2-1; TRBD2 aligns across 7 bases. The CDR3 totals 15 residues. The J segment lost 15 bases and the V segment lost 8 bases, leaving 22 bases of the junction unmatched. The germline CDR1 and CDR2 sequences are MNHEY and SMNVEV (reference sequence). The CDR3 DNA reads as TGTGCCAGCCCATTTTGGGGACGTCGGGAGGTCCGGCCGTTCTTC. This sequence encodes CASPFWGRREVRPFF.

V gene TRBV27 combines with J gene TRBJ2-5, with a tentative D call TRBD2 (5 bases). The CDR3 sequence is 15 residues long. Trimming shortened V by 6 bases and J by 2 bases, and 16 bases separated the two germline ends. Germline loops: CDR1 MNHEY, CDR2 SMNVEV (reference sequence). The CDR3 loop is CASSPTLGGQETQYF. DNA of the CDR3: TGTGCCAGCAGCCCCACCTTAGGAGGACAAGAGACCCAGTACTTC.

The chain employs TRBV18 and TRBJ1-4; 9 bases map to TRBD1. The V gene end was trimmed by 6 bases and the J gene end by 6 bases; junction bases not matched to a gene: 8. Per germline, CDR1 KGHSH and CDR2 LQKENI. This CDR3 has 15 amino acids. In nucleotides, the CDR3 is TGTGCCAGCTCCCCGAGGGGGACAGGGTATGAAAAACTGTTTTTT. Its protein product is CASSPRGTGYEKLFF.

The chain links TRBV5-4 to TRBJ1-2, with TRBD1 identical over 7 bases. Trimming cost V 4 bases and J 8 bases; bases outside gene matches: 2. This CDR3 has 11 residues. Germline loops: CDR1 SGHNT, CDR2 YYREEE (reference sequence). CDR3 DNA: TGTGCCAGCAGCCGACAGGGAGGCTACACCTTC. It translates to CASSRQGGYTF. The variable domain in full, completed from reference TRBV5-4 and TRBJ1-2, reads ETGVTQSPTHLIKTRGQQVTLRCSSQSGHNTVSWYQQALGQGPQFIFQYYREEENGRGNFPPRFSGLQFPNYSSELNVNALELDDSALYLCASSRQGGYTFGSGTRLTVV.

The gene calls are TRBV2 and TRBJ1-1, with no clear D. This CDR3 comprises 12 residues. V was shortened by 7 bases and J by 5 bases, with 11 bases between the two germline ends. Germline V gene sequence: CDR1 SNHLY, CDR2 FYNNEI. DNA for the CDR3: TGTGCCAGCATACGGCGGTTGACTGAAGCTTTCTTT. This gives the protein CASIRRLTEAFF.

The V gene is TRBV7-9, the J gene TRBJ1-1; 10 bases agree with TRBD1. The CDR3 is made up of 14 amino acids. CDR1 SEHNR and CDR2 FQNEAQ come from the germline V gene (reference sequence). J was trimmed by 7 bases and V by 5 bases; bases with no gene match: 7. The CDR3 protein is CASSPGTGDGEAFF. Written as DNA, the CDR3 is TGTGCCAGCAGCCCGGGGACAGGGGATGGTGAAGCTTTCTTT.

This rearrangement joins TRBV6-2 or TRBV6-3 to TRBJ2-7, with 7 bases lining up with TRBD2. With 6 bases clipped from V and 9 bases from J, the junction kept 11 bases outside the gene matches. The CDR3 spans 13 residues. Per the germline V gene, CDR1 is MNHEY and CDR2 is SVGEGT. CDR3 sequence (DNA): TGTGCCAGCAGCGGTTCTGCGGGGGTACGGCAGTACTTC. Amino acids: CASSGSAGVRQYF.

V usage is TRBV5-8 and J usage is TRBJ2-7; the D gene is possibly TRBD1 (5 bases). This CDR3 is built from 12 residues. The V gene's germline CDR1 is SGHTS and CDR2 YDEGEE. V lost 4 bases to trimming and J lost 6 bases, with 11 bases between them. In nucleotides, the CDR3 is TGTGCCAGCAGCAGGGGCCTGGGCGAGCAGTACTTC. It encodes CASSRGLGEQYF.

This clone was detected many times. This chain connects TRBV6-6 to TRBJ1-5; maybe TRBD1 (6 bases). V lost 6 bases to trimming and J lost 3 bases, with 12 bases between them. The CDR3 sequence is 14 residues long. Germline V CDR1 and CDR2: MNHNY, SVGAGI (reference sequence). CDR3 nucleotide sequence: TGTGCCAGCAGCCCTCACAGGGACAATCAGCCCCAGCATTTT. It translates to CASSPHRDNQPQHF.

The V gene is TRBV18, the J gene TRBJ2-3; no clear D gene. V was shortened by 3 bases and J by 2 bases, with 12 bases between the two germline ends. This CDR3 comprises 15 residues. In germline, CDR1 is KGHSH, CDR2 LQKENI. In nucleotides, the CDR3 is TGTGCCAGCTCACCCTTGAGTGGTTACACAGATACGCAGTATTTT. Protein product: CASSPLSGYTDTQYF.

The gene calls are TRBV28 and TRBJ1-2, with TRBD1 identical over 7 bases. The CDR3 spans 16 residues. Germline V gives CDR1 MDHEN, CDR2 SYDVKM. The V gene end was trimmed by 5 bases and the J gene end by 3 bases; junction bases not matched to a gene: 12. The CDR3 here is CASSIQPTGSHYGYTF. The CDR3 DNA follows: TGTGCCAGCAGTATCCAACCGACAGGGTCACACTATGGCTACACCTTC.

The V and J genes are TRBV20-1 and TRBJ2-5; D is perhaps TRBD2 (5 bases). Germline V CDR1 and CDR2: DFQATT, SNEGSKA (reference sequence). This CDR3 is built from 11 residues. CDR3 in DNA: TGCAGCCCCGACCGGGGAGAGACCCAGTACTTC. This gives the protein CSPDRGETQYF.

The count of this clone is one. The chain carries TRBV24-1 and TRBJ2-2, with a possible D match to TRBD2 (6 bases). V lost 8 bases and J lost 5, with 11 bases in between. This CDR3 contains 13 residues. Per the germline V gene, CDR1 is KGHDR and CDR2 is SFDVKD. Here the CDR3 DNA reads TGTGCCACCATGGGGCGGGGAACCGGGGAGCTGTTTTTT. Its translation: CATMGRGTGELFF.

This chain joins TRBV7-9 and TRBJ1-4; no reliable D call. Germline V gives CDR1 SEHNR, CDR2 FQNEAQ (reference sequence). This CDR3 comprises 14 residues. V gave up 5 bases and J gave up 1 base, with 8 bases separating them. CDR3 sequence: CASSGGITNEKLFF. CDR3 coding DNA: TGTGCCAGCAGCGGAGGAATAACTAATGAAAAACTGTTTTTT. Looking up the rest from reference TRBV7-9 and TRBJ1-4 gives the full variable domain: DTGVSQNPRHKITKRGQNVTFRCDPISEHNRLYWYRQTLGQGPEFLTYFQNEAQLEKSRLLSDRFSAERPKGSFSTLEIQRTEQGDSAMYLCASSGGITNEKLFFGSGTQLSVL.

The rearrangement joins TRBV18 to TRBJ1-5, with 10 bases matching TRBD1. The CDR3 has 20 residues. Looked up from germline, CDR1 is KGHSH and CDR2 is LQKENI. Losses at the gene ends were 4 bases for V and 4 bases for J; bases not matched to a gene: 19. The CDR3 bases are TGTGCCAGCTCACATACCCGGGGACAGGGGATGGAGCCTTCGAATCAGCCCCAGCATTTT. The encoded protein is CASSHTRGQGMEPSNQPQHF.

The rearrangement uses TRBV5-8 and TRBJ2-2; 10 bases are a match to TRBD1. The CDR3 spans 15 residues. Germline assignment: CDR1 SGHTS and CDR2 YDEGEE. With V trimmed by 4 bases and J by 7 bases, 7 bases remained unmatched. DNA of the CDR3: TGTGCCAGCAGCCAGGGACAGGGGTTTCGCGGGGAGCTGTTTTTT. This codes for CASSQGQGFRGELFF.